This T cell receptor (beta chain) was identified in a study of T-cell memory formation after mild COVID-19. One entry per CDR3 protein, called by TCRdb with MiXCR from the 5' RACE reads. The table has 450,000 to 650,000 distinct CDR3 sequences, more than 15% seen once. Findings of the study overall: CD4+ contracting clones were found mainly in CM and EM, and CD8+ ones in EMRA.

This CDR3 contains 16 residues. V shed 1 base and J 4 bases; nucleotides not matched to a gene: 9. The V gene's germline CDR1 is MGHRA and CDR2 YSYEKL. This clonotype was recorded a few times. What it binds is not known. The chain employs TRBV4-1 and TRBJ1-2; 7 nucleotides agree with TRBD1. The sequenced sample consisted of PBMCs or a T cell subset sorted from them (not recorded which). This receptor was obtained from an adult woman who had mild COVID-19 (a few samples of this study predate the infection). Cell type and time point are not known. The CDR3 bases are TGCGCCAGCAGCCAAGTAGAGGGGGCGCCGGGCTATGGCTACACCTTC. Translating gives CASSQVEGAPGYGYTF.